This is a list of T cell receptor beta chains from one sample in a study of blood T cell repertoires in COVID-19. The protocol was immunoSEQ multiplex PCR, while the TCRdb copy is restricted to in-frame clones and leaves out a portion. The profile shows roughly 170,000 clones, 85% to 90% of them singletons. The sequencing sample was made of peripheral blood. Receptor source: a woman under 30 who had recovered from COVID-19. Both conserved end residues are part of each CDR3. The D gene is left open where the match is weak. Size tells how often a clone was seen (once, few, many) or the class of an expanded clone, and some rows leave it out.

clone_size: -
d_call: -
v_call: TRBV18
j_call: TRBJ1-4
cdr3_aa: CASSPGAANEKLFF
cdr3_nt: TGTGCCAGCTCACCTGGGGCGGCTAATGAAAAACTGTTTTTT

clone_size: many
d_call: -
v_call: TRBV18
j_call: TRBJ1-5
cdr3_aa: CASSRGGTADQPQHF
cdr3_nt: TGTGCCAGCTCACGGGGGGGGACGGCTGACCAGCCCCAGCATTTT

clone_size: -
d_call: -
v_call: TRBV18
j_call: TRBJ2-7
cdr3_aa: CASSPPGGTAYEQYF
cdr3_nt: TGTGCCAGCTCACCACCGGGAGGTACGGCCTACGAGCAGTACTTC

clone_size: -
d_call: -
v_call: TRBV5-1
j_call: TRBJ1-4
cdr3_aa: CASSLFSGRSEKLFF
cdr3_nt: TGCGCCAGCAGCTTGTTTTCCGGGAGGAGTGAAAAACTGTTTTTT

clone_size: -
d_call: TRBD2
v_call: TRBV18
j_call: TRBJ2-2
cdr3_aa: CASSPRDIGLAGEGAGELFF
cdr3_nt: TGTGCCAGCTCACCACGGGATATCGGACTAGCGGGAGAAGGGGCCGGGGAGCTGTTTTTT

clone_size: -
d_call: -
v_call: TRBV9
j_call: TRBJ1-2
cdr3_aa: CASSGGGIYGYTF
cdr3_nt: TGTGCCAGCAGTGGAGGAGGGATCTATGGCTACACCTTC

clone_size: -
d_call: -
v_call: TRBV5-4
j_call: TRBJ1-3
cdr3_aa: CASSFRGSRNTIYF
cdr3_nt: TGTGCCAGCAGCTTTAGGGGGAGTAGAAACACCATATATTTT

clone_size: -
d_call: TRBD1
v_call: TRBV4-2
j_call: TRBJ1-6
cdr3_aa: CASSQGTGDSPLHF
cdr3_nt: TGTGCCAGCAGCCAAGGGACAGGGGATTCACCCCTCCACTTT

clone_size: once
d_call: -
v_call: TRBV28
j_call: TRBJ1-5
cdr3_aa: CASQTGTFSNQPQHF
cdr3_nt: TGTGCCAGCCAGACAGGAACCTTTAGCAATCAGCCCCAGCATTTT

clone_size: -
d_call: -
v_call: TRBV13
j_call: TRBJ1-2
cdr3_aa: CASSPGQYYGYTF
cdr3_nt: TGTGCCAGCAGCCCTGGACAGTACTATGGCTACACCTTC

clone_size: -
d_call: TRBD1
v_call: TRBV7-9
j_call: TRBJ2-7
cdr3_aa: CASSSRPGTGVREQYF
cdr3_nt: TGTGCCAGCAGCTCCCGCCCCGGGACAGGGGTTCGCGAGCAGTACTTC

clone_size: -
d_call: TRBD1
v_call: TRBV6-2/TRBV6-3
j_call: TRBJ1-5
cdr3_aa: CASSRDRGGSGNQPQHF
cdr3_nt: TGTGCCAGCAGCCGGGACAGGGGAGGTAGTGGCAATCAGCCCCAGCATTTT

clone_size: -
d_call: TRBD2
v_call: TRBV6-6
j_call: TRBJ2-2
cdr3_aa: CASSLWTSGRAFGGELFF
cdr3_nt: TGTGCCAGCAGTCTCTGGACTAGCGGGAGGGCCTTTGGCGGGGAGCTGTTTTTT

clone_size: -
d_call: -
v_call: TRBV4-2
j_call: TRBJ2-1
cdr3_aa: CASSSRDKQFF
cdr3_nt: TGTGCCAGCAGCTCCCGGGATAAGCAGTTCTTC

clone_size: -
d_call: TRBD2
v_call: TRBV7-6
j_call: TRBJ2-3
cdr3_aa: CASSLVGQGGGNTQYF
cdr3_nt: TGTGCCAGCAGCTTAGTTGGCCAGGGCGGGGGAAATACGCAGTATTTT

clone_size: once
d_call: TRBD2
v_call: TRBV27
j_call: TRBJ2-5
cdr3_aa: CASSLDTSAIETQYF
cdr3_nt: TGTGCCAGCAGTTTAGATACTAGCGCTATAGAGACCCAGTACTTC

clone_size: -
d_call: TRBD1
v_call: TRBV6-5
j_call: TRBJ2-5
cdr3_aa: CASSRDRDQETQYF
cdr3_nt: TGTGCCAGCAGTCGAGACAGGGACCAAGAGACCCAGTACTTC

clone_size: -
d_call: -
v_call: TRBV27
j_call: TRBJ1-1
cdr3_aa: CASTAIPIANQMNTEAFF
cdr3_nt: TGTGCCAGCACCGCAATCCCTATAGCGAACCAGATGAACACTGAAGCTTTCTTT

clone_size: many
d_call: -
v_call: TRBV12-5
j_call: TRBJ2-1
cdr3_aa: CASGLGQVHNEQFF
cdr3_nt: TGTGCTAGTGGTTTGGGACAGGTTCATAATGAGCAGTTCTTC

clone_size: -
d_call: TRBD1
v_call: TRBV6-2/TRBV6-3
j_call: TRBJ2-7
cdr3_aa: CASIPMGDREPEETYEQYF
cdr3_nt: TGTGCCAGCATCCCTATGGGCGACAGGGAGCCTGAAGAAACCTACGAGCAGTACTTC

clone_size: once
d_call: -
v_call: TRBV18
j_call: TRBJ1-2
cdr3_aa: CASSPLAGMGNGYTF
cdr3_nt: TGTGCCAGCTCACCACTGGCAGGGATGGGGAATGGCTACACCTTC

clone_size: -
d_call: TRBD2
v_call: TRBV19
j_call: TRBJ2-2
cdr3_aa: CASSIDPGGSTGELFF
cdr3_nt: TGTGCCAGTAGTATAGATCCGGGAGGCAGCACCGGGGAGCTGTTTTTT

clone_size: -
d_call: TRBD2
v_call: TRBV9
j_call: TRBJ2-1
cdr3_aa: CASSYRGTSGSIGGNEQFF
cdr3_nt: TGTGCCAGCAGTTATAGGGGGACTAGCGGGAGCATCGGAGGGAATGAGCAGTTCTTC

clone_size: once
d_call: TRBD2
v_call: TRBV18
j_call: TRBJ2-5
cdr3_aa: CASSSRAGAETQYF
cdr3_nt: TGTGCCAGCTCAAGTCGAGCGGGAGCGGAGACCCAGTACTTC

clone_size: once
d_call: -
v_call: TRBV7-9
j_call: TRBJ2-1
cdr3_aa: CASSSGTRNEQFF
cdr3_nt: TGTGCCAGCAGCTCCGGGACACGGAATGAGCAGTTCTTC

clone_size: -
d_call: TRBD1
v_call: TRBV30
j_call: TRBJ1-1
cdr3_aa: CAWSPTGRGAEAFF
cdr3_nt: TGTGCCTGGAGCCCGACAGGGAGAGGCGCTGAAGCTTTCTTT

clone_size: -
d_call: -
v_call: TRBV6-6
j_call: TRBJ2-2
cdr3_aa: CASSYGPSEYTGELFF
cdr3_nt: TGTGCCAGCAGTTACGGCCCTAGCGAGTACACCGGGGAGCTGTTTTTT

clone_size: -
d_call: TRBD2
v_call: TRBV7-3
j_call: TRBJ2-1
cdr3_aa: CASSFYSGGEQFF
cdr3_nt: TGTGCCAGCAGCTTCTACAGCGGGGGCGAGCAGTTCTTC

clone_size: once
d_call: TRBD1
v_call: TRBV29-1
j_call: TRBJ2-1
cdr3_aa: CSVESGTGIEQFF
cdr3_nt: TGCAGCGTTGAATCCGGGACAGGGATTGAGCAGTTCTTC

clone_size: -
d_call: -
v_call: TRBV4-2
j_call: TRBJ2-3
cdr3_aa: CASSQDNANTQYF
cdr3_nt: TGTGCCAGCAGCCAAGATAACGCGAATACGCAGTATTTT

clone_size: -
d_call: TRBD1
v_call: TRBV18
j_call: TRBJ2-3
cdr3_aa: CASSPQGAGTDTQYF
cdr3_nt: TGTGCCAGCTCACCCCAGGGGGCCGGTACAGATACGCAGTATTTT

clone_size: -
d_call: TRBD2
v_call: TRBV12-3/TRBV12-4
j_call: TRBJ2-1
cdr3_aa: CASSISGGAVQFF
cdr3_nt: TGTGCCAGCAGCATTAGCGGGGGGGCCGTTCAGTTCTTC

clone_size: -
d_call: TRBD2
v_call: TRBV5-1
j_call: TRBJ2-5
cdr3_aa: CASSSGRGLQETQYF
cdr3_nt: TGCGCCAGCAGCTCGGGGAGGGGCCTCCAAGAGACCCAGTACTTC

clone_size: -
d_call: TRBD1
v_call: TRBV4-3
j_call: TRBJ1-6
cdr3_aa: CASSQPGTGVPLHF
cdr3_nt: TGCGCCAGCAGCCAACCTGGGACAGGGGTCCCCCTCCACTTT

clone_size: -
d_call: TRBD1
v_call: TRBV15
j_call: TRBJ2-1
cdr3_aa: CATSWTGVHEQFF
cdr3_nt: TGTGCCACCAGCTGGACAGGGGTGCATGAGCAGTTCTTC

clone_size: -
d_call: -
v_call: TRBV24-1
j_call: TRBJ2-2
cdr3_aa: CATSDARHNTGELFF
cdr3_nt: TGTGCCACCAGTGACGCCCGACACAACACCGGGGAGCTGTTTTTT

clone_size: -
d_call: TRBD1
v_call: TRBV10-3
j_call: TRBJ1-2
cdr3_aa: CAISDTRGHRNYGYTF
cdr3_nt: TGTGCCATCAGTGACACCAGGGGGCATAGGAACTATGGCTACACCTTC

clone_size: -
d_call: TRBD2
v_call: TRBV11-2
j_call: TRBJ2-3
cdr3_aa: CASSLTLAGIGTDTQYF
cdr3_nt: TGTGCCAGCAGCTTAACCCTAGCGGGAATAGGTACAGATACGCAGTATTTT

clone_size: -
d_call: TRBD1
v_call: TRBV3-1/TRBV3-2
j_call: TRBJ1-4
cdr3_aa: CASSQASTGAGEKLFF
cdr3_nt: TGTGCCAGCAGCCAAGCCTCGACAGGGGCTGGTGAAAAACTGTTTTTT

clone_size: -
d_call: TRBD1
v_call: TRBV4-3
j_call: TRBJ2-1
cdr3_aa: CASSQDPSRRDRGDTEQFF
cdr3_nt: TGCGCCAGCAGCCAAGACCCATCTCGCCGGGACAGGGGGGATACTGAGCAGTTCTTC

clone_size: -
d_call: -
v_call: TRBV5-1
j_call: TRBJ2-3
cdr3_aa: CASSMDSLTDTQYF
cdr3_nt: TGCGCCAGCAGCATGGACAGTTTAACAGATACGCAGTATTTT